The rows below give T cell receptor beta chains drawn from one sample of a study of CD8+ T cells in alopecia areata. Assay used: immunoSEQ multiplex PCR; TCRdb lists only in-frame clones, some missing. Of a few hundred thousand clones in the sample, approximately 38% are singletons; the top ten hold 0.4% to 0.55%. Here the sequenced sample was CD4+ T cells sorted from blood, taken at roughly week 30, from a patient treated with tofacitinib. These receptors were obtained from a human donor with alopecia areata. CDR3s include the opening cysteine and the closing phenylalanine or tryptophan. A D gene is named only where the DNA matches it firmly. Size values are once, few and many counts, or a class for expanded clones, and some rows have none.

length,V,size,J,D,DNA,CDR3
16,TRBV5-6,NA,TRBJ2-7,TRBD1,TGTGCCAGCAGCTACTTGATGGACAGGTCCTCCTACGAGCAGTACTTC,CASSYLMDRSSYEQYF
14,TRBV6-5,few,TRBJ1-6,TRBD1,TGTGCCAGCACTTGGGGGACAGGGGTTTCACCCCTCCACTTT,CASTWGTGVSPLHF
14,TRBV10-3,many,TRBJ1-4,NA,TGTGCCATCAGTGAGCGACTGACAAATGAAAAACTGTTTTTT,CAISERLTNEKLFF
15,TRBV18,few,TRBJ2-3,NA,TGTGCCAGCTCAGGGGCCAGGAGTGGAACAGATACGCAGTATTTT,CASSGARSGTDTQYF
13,TRBV29-1,few,TRBJ2-7,NA,TGCAGCGTTCGAGGGGATCTTACCTACGAGCAGTACTTC,CSVRGDLTYEQYF
14,TRBV5-1,NA,TRBJ1-2,NA,TGCGCCAGCAGCTTGGACAACAGCAACTATGGCTACACCTTC,CASSLDNSNYGYTF
16,TRBV27,few,TRBJ2-1,NA,TGTGCCAGCAGTTTATCTCCGGGGGACTCCTACAATGAGCAGTTCTTC,CASSLSPGDSYNEQFF
15,TRBV7-3,NA,TRBJ2-2,NA,TGTGCCAGCAGCTTGACAGTTCCGAACACCGGGGAGCTGTTTTTT,CASSLTVPNTGELFF
14,TRBV19,NA,TRBJ2-1,NA,TGTGCCAGTAGTATGGGAGACCGCAACAATGAGCAGTTCTTC,CASSMGDRNNEQFF
15,TRBV6-5,NA,TRBJ2-7,TRBD1,TGTGCCAGCAGTCCAGGGACAGGGGGCACTTACGAGCAGTACTTC,CASSPGTGGTYEQYF